This TCR beta chain was sequenced for a study of blood T cell repertoires in COVID-19. At the level of the study: T cells, B-cell-depleted T cells, or PBMCs provided the cDNA or gDNA that served as material.

As handled by the study authors: Counts of nucleated cells, estimated from reference gene primer amplification, were obtained. Some clones are missing from TCRdb's copy, which holds only in-frame ones; the method was immunoSEQ multiplex PCR. V and J calls and clone size are copied from that table; D and trimming were computed from the DNA. Counted here are 200,000 to 250,000 clones, 75% to 90% occurring once; the ten biggest clones make up roughly 6.3%. V lost 3 bases and J lost 0, with 8 bases in between. This CDR3 has 14 residues. The germline V gene has CDR1 SNHLY and CDR2 FYNNEI. Participants, about 18 to 90 years old, spanned approximately 25 US areas. Each participant's cohort was designated according to participant-reported clinical history.

Sequenced input: PBMCs or T cells enriched from blood (not recorded which). This TCR was recovered from a woman in her twenties or thirties with acute COVID-19. V usage is TRBV2 and J usage is TRBJ1-2, with D perhaps matching TRBD1 (5 bases). This CDR3 reads CASSEEGTNYGYTF. The CDR3 nucleotides are TGTGCCAGCAGTGAGGAGGGGACTAACTATGGCTACACCTTC.